A single sample gave rise to the 9 T cell receptor beta chains below, sequenced in a study of memory CD4+ T cells and cytomegalovirus serostatus (dated by TCRdb to about 2019). The method was the immunoSEQ multiplex PCR assay. TCRdb limited this immuneACCESS table to in-frame rearrangements with V and J called. A share of clones is missing; checked studies link under half to unresolved V genes, and the rest is unexplained. This sample holds 45,000 to 50,000 clones; under 85% were observed only once. Approximately 0.58% of the sample rests with the top ten. Single viable CD3+CD4+CD8-CD45RO+ cells were sorted as memory CD4+ T cells on a FACSAria II. Sequenced: memory CD4+ T cells from blood. Receptors were obtained from an adult in good health and CMV-seronegative.

The V call is TRBV13, the J call TRBJ1-3; no firm D call. Germline V gives CDR1 PRHDT, CDR2 FYEKMQ (reference sequence). V gave up 5 bases and J gave up 0 bases, with 20 bases separating them. This CDR3 is built from 18 residues. CDR3 nucleotides: TGTGCCAGCAGCCCCGACCCGTCGGGCCCTGCCTCTGGAAACACCATATATTTT. Residues: CASSPDPSGPASGNTIYF.

This clone rates as medium-sized. V usage is TRBV18 and J usage is TRBJ2-4; the D gene is possibly TRBD1 (5 bases). Germline V gene sequence: CDR1 KGHSH, CDR2 LQKENI. The CDR3 covers 18 residues. V shed 2 bases and J shed 0 bases, with 17 bases lying between them. The CDR3 region is CASSPERSTVLAKNIQYF. CDR3 bases: TGTGCCAGCTCACCAGAAAGGTCGACAGTTCTAGCCAAAAACATTCAGTACTTC.

The chain combines TRBV6-7 with TRBJ1-3, with unresolved D. TRBV6-7 belongs to the ORF category, with a function that is uncertain. CDR3 length equals 14 residues. V lost 6 bases, J lost 3 bases, and 12 bases lay in between. CDR3 in DNA: TGTGCCAGCAGGATTCCAGGAGTTGGAAACACCATATATTTT. It codes for CASRIPGVGNTIYF.

The J gene is TRBJ1-4, the V gene TRBV19, with D uncertain. With 3 bases removed from V and 7 bases from J, the gap between germline ends came to 12 bases. Germline V lookup: CDR1 LNHDA, CDR2 SQIVND (reference sequence). The CDR3 has 14 residues. The CDR3 here is CASSIPTIGEKLFF. The CDR3 DNA sequence: TGTGCCAGTAGTATTCCCACGATCGGTGAAAAACTGTTTTTT. The complete variable domain, with remaining parts taken from reference TRBV19 and TRBJ1-4, reads DGGITQSPKYLFRKEGQNVTLSCEQNLNHDAMYWYRQDPGQGLRLIYYSQIVNDFQKGDIAEGYSVSREKKESFPLTVTSAQKNPTAFYLCASSIPTIGEKLFFGSGTQLSVL.

V and J are TRBV6-4 and TRBJ2-1; D is tentatively TRBD1 or TRBD2 (5 bases each). The CDR3 loop spans 12 amino acids. With 6 bases removed from V and 9 bases from J, the gap between germline ends came to 12 bases. Germline CDR1 is MRHNA and CDR2 is SNTAGT. The CDR3 bases are TGTGCCAGCAGCGGGACGGGCATTGAGCAGTTCTTC. Translation gives CASSGTGIEQFF.

This clone was seen only once. The chain links TRBV5-6 to TRBJ1-2; tentative D call: TRBD1 (5 bases). Germline-derived CDR1 and CDR2 are SGHDT and YYEEEE. Trimming took off 4 bases at V and 3 bases at J, with 10 bases between the two ends. The CDR3 contains 13 residues. Here the CDR3 reads CASSRRGDYGYTF. Written as DNA, the CDR3 is TGTGCCAGCAGCCGGCGGGGGGACTATGGCTACACCTTC.

The V gene is TRBV7-2, the J gene TRBJ2-7, with D possibly being TRBD1 (7 bases). This CDR3 comprises 17 residues. Germline lookup yields CDR1 SGHTA and CDR2 FQGNSA. V dropped 0 bases and J dropped 0 bases, with 15 bases sitting between them. This CDR3 is CASSLAGGGGLSYEQYF. DNA of the CDR3: TGTGCCAGCAGCTTAGCCGGAGGAGGGGGCCTCTCCTACGAGCAGTACTTC.

V gene TRBV19 combines with J gene TRBJ1-5, with D possibly matching TRBD1 (6 bases). The ends were cut back, 3 bases at V and 5 bases at J, with 14 bases in the middle. Germline CDR1 is LNHDA and CDR2 is SQIVND (reference sequence). The CDR3 covers 15 residues. CDR3 in DNA: TGTGCCAGTAGTATCGCACAGGGAGTGTATCAGCCCCAGCATTTT. It codes for CASSIAQGVYQPQHF. Complete variable domain (other parts from reference TRBV19 and TRBJ1-5): DGGITQSPKYLFRKEGQNVTLSCEQNLNHDAMYWYRQDPGQGLRLIYYSQIVNDFQKGDIAEGYSVSREKKESFPLTVTSAQKNPTAFYLCASSIAQGVYQPQHFGDGTRLSIL.

The genes are TRBV19 and TRBJ2-5; unclear D gene. Germline lookup yields CDR1 LNHDA and CDR2 SQIVND (reference sequence). The CDR3 runs 16 residues. V lost 4 bases and J 0 bases, leaving 15 bases between the germline ends. CDR3 bases: TGTGCCAGTAGTAAGCGAATAGACTCGTACCAAGAGACCCAGTACTTC. Translated, it gives CASSKRIDSYQETQYF. Full variable domain (missing parts from reference TRBV19 and TRBJ2-5): DGGITQSPKYLFRKEGQNVTLSCEQNLNHDAMYWYRQDPGQGLRLIYYSQIVNDFQKGDIAEGYSVSREKKESFPLTVTSAQKNPTAFYLCASSKRIDSYQETQYFGPGTRLLVL.